The text below deals with one T cell receptor beta chain. Its cognate antigen is unknown. The record originates from a study of identifying expanded T cells in peripheral blood. Study-wide results and limits: Roughly 1.2 clones differed between technical replicates, versus about 16 and 19 over time. Roughly two-week clone count variance significantly increased as total template count grew.

The table came from immunoSEQ multiplex PCR; TCRdb's copy has only in-frame clones and leaves some out. The sample lists around 94,000 clones, around 84% seen once, with roughly 4.4% in the top ten. Germline V gene data show CDR1 as SGHAT and CDR2 as FQNNGV. This CDR3 has 14 amino acids. Trimming removed 5 bases at V and 2 bases at J, with 12 bases between. During the collection period, no donor immune events like infections were recorded. The V gene is TRBV11-2, the J gene TRBJ1-2; D gene uncertain. This receptor was identified in a person between 18 and 75 years old in good health. What was sequenced was blood. DNA for the CDR3: TGTGCCAGCAGCCCGAGGACGGGGAACTATGGCTACACCTTC. Protein product: CASSPRTGNYGYTF.